This T cell receptor (beta chain) was profiled in a study of technical replicates of blood from a handful of donors. The CDR3 totals 13 residues. Trimming stripped 6 bases from V and 3 bases from J, with 12 bases between. Looked up from germline, CDR1 is MNHEY and CDR2 is SVGAGI. Using immunoSEQ multiplex PCR, the repertoire was profiled, and TCRdb retains in-frame clones only, with some absent. The data hold about 83,000 clones, with about 90% observed a single time. The chain carries TRBV6-5 and TRBJ2-7; D possibly corresponds to TRBD2 (5 bases). The sequence was collected from a human donor in good health. Sequenced sample: T cells isolated from PBMCs. The chain's CDR3 is CASREDSSYEQYF. DNA of the CDR3: TGTGCCAGCAGGGAGGATAGTAGCTACGAGCAGTACTTC.